Reported below is one T cell receptor (beta chain). Clones were read by immunoSEQ multiplex PCR, and TCRdb kept only the in-frame ones, dropping some. Of 20,000 or so clones in the sample, approximately 90% are singletons; the top ten hold 5% to 6.5%. These data come from a study of T cell changes during pregnancy in multiple sclerosis. The CDR3 loop spans 19 amino acids. CDR1 and CDR2 from the germline V gene are SEHNR and FQNEAQ (reference sequence). Losses at the gene ends were 5 bases for V and 1 base for J; bases not matched to a gene: 9. The clonotype comes from a female donor in good health, enrolled as a control in a pregnancy study. This chain connects TRBV7-9 to TRBJ2-1; the match to TRBD2 covers 15 bases. The material sequenced was CD8+ T cells from peripheral blood mononuclear cells, taken in the second trimester of pregnancy. The CDR3 here is CASSPRTSGRARSYNEQFF. CDR3 sequence (DNA): TGTGCCAGCAGCCCTCGGACTAGCGGGAGGGCCAGGTCCTACAATGAGCAGTTCTTC. Supplemented by reference TRBV7-9 and TRBJ2-1, the full variable domain reads DTGVSQNPRHKITKRGQNVTFRCDPISEHNRLYWYRQTLGQGPEFLTYFQNEAQLEKSRLLSDRFSAERPKGSFSTLEIQRTEQGDSAMYLCASSPRTSGRARSYNEQFFGPGTRLTVL.